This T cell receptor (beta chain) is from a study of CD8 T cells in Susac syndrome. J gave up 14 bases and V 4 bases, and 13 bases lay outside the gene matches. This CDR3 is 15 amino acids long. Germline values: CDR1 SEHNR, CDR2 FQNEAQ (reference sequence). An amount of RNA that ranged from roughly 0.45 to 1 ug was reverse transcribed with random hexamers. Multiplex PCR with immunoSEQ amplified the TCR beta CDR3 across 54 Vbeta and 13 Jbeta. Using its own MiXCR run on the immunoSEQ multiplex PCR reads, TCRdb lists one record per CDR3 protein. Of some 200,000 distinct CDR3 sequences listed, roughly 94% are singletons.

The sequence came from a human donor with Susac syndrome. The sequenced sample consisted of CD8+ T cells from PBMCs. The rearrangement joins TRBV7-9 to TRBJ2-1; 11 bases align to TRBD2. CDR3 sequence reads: CASSSPTSGSVREFF. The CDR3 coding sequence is TGTGCCAGCAGCTCTCCTACTAGCGGGAGCGTTAGGGAGTTCTTC.